This record looks at one T cell receptor (beta chain) sequence and its context. Antigen unknown. These data are taken from a study of radiation and T cells in renal cell carcinoma. Looking at the study overall: Nephrectomy followed 15 Gy stereotactic body radiation by 4 weeks.

Time point specified: baseline pretreatment blood. The treatment was: 15 Gy SBRT to primary tumor, nephrectomy 4 weeks later. Radiation-treated patients gave blood at baseline, week 2 and week 4. Data came from immunoSEQ multiplex PCR; TCRdb stores just in-frame clones and leaves some out. The table records about 61,000 clones, 60% to 85% of them present only once. Whole-study findings and limits: In blood, top tumor clones expanded by 2 weeks, shrinking by 4.

This CDR3 has 13 residues. CDR1 is MNHNS, CDR2 SASEGT, per germline. Trimming shortened V by 4 bases and J by 3 bases, and 9 bases separated the two germline ends. The TCR sequence derives from a man between 60 and 75 years old with renal cell carcinoma. Sample: blood, taken from a patient whose treatment included radiotherapy and nephrectomy. The chain uses TRBV6-1 and TRBJ1-1; no firm D call. CDR3 region: CASSGLRDTEAFF. Written as DNA, the CDR3 is TGTGCCAGCAGTGGACTGAGGGACACTGAAGCTTTCTTT.